This passage covers 12 T cell receptor beta chains from one sample sequenced in a study of T cell changes during pregnancy in multiple sclerosis. The method was immunoSEQ multiplex PCR; TCRdb's version includes in-frame clones alone and lacks a portion of them. The table records about 59,000 clones, about 94% of them present only once. The sequences come from CD8+ T cells from peripheral blood mononuclear cells, collected after pregnancy. Receptors were obtained from a female donor with multiple sclerosis, enrolled in a pregnancy study.

The V gene is TRBV5-1, the J gene TRBJ1-3; maybe TRBD1 (5 bases). There are 16 residues in the CDR3. V lost 4 bases and J lost 0, with 14 bases in between. From germline, CDR1 is SGHRS and CDR2 YFSETQ. CDR3 DNA sequence: TGCGCCAGCAGCCACTTAAGTACAGGCTCTGGAAACACCATATATTTT. This sequence encodes CASSHLSTGSGNTIYF. Full variable domain (missing parts from reference TRBV5-1 and TRBJ1-3): KAGVTQTPRYLIKTRGQQVTLSCSPISGHRSVSWYQQTPGQGLQFLFEYFSETQRNKGNFPGRFSGRQFSNSRSEMNVSTLELGDSALYLCASSHLSTGSGNTIYFGEGSWLTVV.

The V call is TRBV7-2, the J call TRBJ2-3; maybe TRBD2 (6 bases). CDR1 is SGHTA, CDR2 FQGNSA, per germline. V lost 1 base, J lost 4 bases, and 15 bases lay in between. The CDR3 is 16 residues long. CDR3 sequence (DNA): TGTGCCAGCAGCTTAGGGGTCGGAGGGCCGGCAGATACGCAGTATTTT. The encoded protein is CASSLGVGGPADTQYF. Full variable domain (rest looked up from reference TRBV7-2 and TRBJ2-3): GAGVSQSPSNKVTEKGKDVELRCDPISGHTALYWYRQSLGQGLEFLIYFQGNSAPDKSGLPSDRFSAERTGGSVSTLTIQRTQQEDSAVYLCASSLGVGGPADTQYFGPGTRLTVL.

This clone was seen only once. J is TRBJ2-7 and V is TRBV20-1; D perhaps matches TRBD1 (6 bases). The CDR3 has 11 amino acids. The germline CDR1 and CDR2 sequences are DFQATT and SNEGSKA (reference sequence). Trimming took off 5 bases at V and 3 bases at J, with 8 bases between the two ends. In DNA form, the CDR3 reads TGCAGTGCTGGACAGAACTACGAGCAGTACTTC. Amino acids: CSAGQNYEQYF.

The rearrangement uses TRBV14 and TRBJ2-7; 9 bases match TRBD1. This CDR3 is 14 amino acids long. CDR1 SGHDN and CDR2 FVKESK come from the germline V gene. J was trimmed by 2 bases and V by 6 bases; bases with no gene match: 5. The CDR3: CASRRTGAPYEQYF. The DNA of the CDR3 is TGTGCCAGCAGGAGGACAGGGGCCCCCTACGAGCAGTACTTC.

The rearrangement joins TRBV5-1 to TRBJ1-2, with unresolved D. The CDR3 extends over 13 amino acids. Trimming left V 2 bases short and J 6 bases short, with 11 bases between. The germline gives CDR1 SGHRS, CDR2 YFSETQ. The CDR3 DNA is TGCGCCAGCAGCTTCGCCGGCGGGGATGGCTACACCTTC. Translation: CASSFAGGDGYTF.

The J gene is TRBJ2-7, the V gene TRBV5-6; D gene unclear. The CDR3 length is 14 residues. V was cut by 3 bases and J by 3 bases, with 13 bases left in between. Germline CDR1 reads SGHDT; CDR2 reads YYEEEE. The CDR3: CASSSSYADYEQYF. The CDR3 DNA follows: TGTGCCAGCAGCTCCTCTTACGCGGACTACGAGCAGTACTTC. The variable domain in full, with the rest retrieved from reference TRBV5-6 and TRBJ2-7, is DAGVTQSPTHLIKTRGQQVTLRCSPKSGHDTVSWYQQALGQGPQFIFQYYEEEERQRGNFPDRFSGHQFPNYSSELNVNALLLGDSALYLCASSSSYADYEQYFGPGTRLTVT.

The J gene is TRBJ1-1, the V gene TRBV29-1; D gene unclear. Trimming took off 2 bases at V and 2 bases at J, with 3 bases between the two ends. The CDR3 runs to 11 residues. Germline V gene lookup returns CDR1 SQVTM and CDR2 ANQGSEA. The CDR3 sequence is CSVEQNTEAFF. The CDR3 region has the DNA TGCAGCGTTGAACAAAACACTGAAGCTTTCTTT. The full variable domain, rest sourced from reference TRBV29-1 and TRBJ1-1, is SAVISQKPSRDICQRGTSLTIQCQVDSQVTMMFWYRQQPGQSLTLIATANQGSEATYESGFVIDKFPISRPNLTFSTLTVSNMSPEDSSIYLCSVEQNTEAFFGQGTRLTVV.

The genes are TRBV7-9 and TRBJ1-2, with no clear D. The CDR3 has 13 amino acids. From germline, CDR1 is SEHNR and CDR2 FQNEAQ (reference sequence). The V and J ends lost 5 bases and 3 bases respectively, with 10 bases between them. CDR3 protein: CASSLGLYYGYTF. The CDR3 DNA reads TGTGCCAGCAGCCTCGGTTTATACTATGGCTACACCTTC.

This chain uses TRBV12-5 with TRBJ1-2; D is uncertain. The CDR3 has 14 residues. CDR1 is LGHNT and CDR2 is FRNRAP in the germline V gene. Trimming cost V 0 bases and J 3 bases, with 8 bases left between them. The CDR3 sequence: CASGLVPQDYGYTF. CDR3 in DNA: TGTGCTAGTGGTTTGGTACCCCAGGACTATGGCTACACCTTC. The full variable domain, completed using reference TRBV12-5 and TRBJ1-2, is DARVTQTPRHKVTEMGQEVTMRCQPILGHNTVFWYRQTMMQGLELLAYFRNRAPLDDSGMPKDRFSAEMPDATLATLKIQPSEPRDSAVYFCASGLVPQDYGYTFGSGTRLTVV.

The chain is built from TRBV27 and TRBJ2-7, with TRBD1 matching over 8 bases. In germline, CDR1 is MNHEY, CDR2 SMNVEV (reference sequence). The CDR3 consists of 14 residues. The trim removed 3 bases at V and 5 bases at J, leaving 6 bases unmatched. CDR3 amino acids: CASSFSGGLHEQYF. For the CDR3, the DNA is TGTGCCAGCAGTTTTTCAGGGGGCCTCCACGAGCAGTACTTC.

The chain couples TRBV28 to TRBJ2-1; TRBD1 agrees at 11 bases. Germline CDR1 MDHEN, CDR2 SYDVKM. Trimming removed 4 bases from V and 9 bases from J; junction bases left unmatched: 5. The CDR3 has 14 amino acids. The CDR3 DNA follows: TGTGCCAGCAGTTCCGGGACAGGGGGAAGTGAGCAGTTCTTC. Amino acids: CASSSGTGGSEQFF. Based on the CDR3 plus reference TRBV28 and TRBJ2-1, the full variable domain is DVKVTQSSRYLVKRTGEKVFLECVQDMDHENMFWYRQDPGLGLRLIYFSYDVKMKEKGDIPEGYSVSREKKERFSLILESASTNQTSMYLCASSSGTGGSEQFFGPGTRLTVL.

This sequence joins TRBV7-9 and TRBJ1-2; 9 bases match TRBD1. The CDR3 has 15 amino acids. Germline CDR1 reads SEHNR; CDR2 reads FQNEAQ (reference sequence). V dropped 5 bases and J dropped 4; count of bases not matched to a gene: 8. As DNA, the CDR3 is TGTGCCAGCAGCAACCGGGACAGGGCCCTCTATGGCTACACCTTC. Translating gives CASSNRDRALYGYTF.